The 14 T cell receptor beta chains presented below share a single source sample, sequenced in a study of T cells in Graves' hyperthyroidism and ophthalmopathy. The investigators amplified TCR beta CDR3 regions from RNA transcripts. Initially, a first-round RT-PCR of the TCR CDR3 employed the HTBI primer set. From the multiplex PCR reads, TCRdb called clonotypes with MiXCR, one entry per CDR3 protein. The sample carries about 360,000 distinct CDR3 sequences, around 25% recorded once. Input material: blood. Receptor source: a man between 45 and 60 years old with Graves' hyperthyroidism.

In this sample, this clonotype turned up once. The rearrangement joins TRBV11-1 to TRBJ1-1; 7 nucleotides line up with TRBD1. Germline V gene lookup returns CDR1 SGHAT and CDR2 FQDESV (reference sequence). The CDR3 sequence is 16 residues long. V shed 5 bases, J shed 11 bases, and the junction held 20 bases outside the gene matches. CDR3 bases: TGTGCCAGCAGCCCAGCCGGGACAGAGGGCCTCGTTTATGCTTTCTTT. Residues: CASSPAGTEGLVYAFF.

As concerns this clonotype: A much larger clone sits a single nucleotide away, making a read error possible. V and J are TRBV28 and TRBJ1-2; the match to TRBD1 covers 7 bases. The germline CDR1 and CDR2 sequences are MDHEN and SYDVKM. This CDR3 has 13 residues. The CDR3 spells CASLDRTNYGDTF. CDR3 sequence (DNA): TGTGCCAGTTTGGACAGGACGAACTATGGCGACACCTTC.

This clonotype has a count of ten or more. The chain is built from TRBV6-1 and TRBJ2-3; unclear D gene. CDR3 length: 15 residues. Trimming removed 7 bases at V and 4 bases at J, with 18 bases between. CDR1 MNHNS and CDR2 SASEGT come from the germline V gene. In DNA form, the CDR3 reads TGTGCCAGCACGTCCCTCGCTGATGCGGCAGATACGCAGTATTTT. Its translation: CASTSLADAADTQYF.

The V gene is TRBV10-3, the J gene TRBJ1-5; no definite D call. The V end was cut by 3 bases, the J end by 3 bases, with 3 bases between. The CDR3 is 12 residues long. Per germline, CDR1 ENHRY and CDR2 SYGVKD. The CDR3: CAISEDNQPQHF. In DNA form, the CDR3 reads TGTGCCATCAGTGAAGACAATCAGCCCCAGCATTTT.

This clonotype was counted many times. V usage is TRBV5-1 and J usage is TRBJ1-4; no definite D call. CDR3 size: 14 residues. V lost 0 bases and J lost 2, with 5 bases in between. The germline gives CDR1 SGHRS, CDR2 YFSETQ. The CDR3 coding sequence is TGCGCCAGCAGCTTGGGCAGTACTAATGAAAAACTGTTTTTT. This codes for CASSLGSTNEKLFF.

There are a few counts of this clonotype. The rearrangement joins TRBV5-1 to TRBJ1-1; D gene uncertain. The CDR3 runs 13 residues. V was shortened by 4 bases and J by 2 bases, with 9 bases between the two germline ends. Per the germline V gene, CDR1 is SGHRS and CDR2 is YFSETQ. CDR3 sequence (DNA): TGCGCCAGCAGCACAAAAAGTAACACTGAAGCTTTCTTT. Translation: CASSTKSNTEAFF. The full variable domain, with the rest looked up from reference TRBV5-1 and TRBJ1-1, is KAGVTQTPRYLIKTRGQQVTLSCSPISGHRSVSWYQQTPGQGLQFLFEYFSETQRNKGNFPGRFSGRQFSNSRSEMNVSTLELGDSALYLCASSTKSNTEAFFGQGTRLTVV.

This sequence joins TRBV6-1 and TRBJ2-1; D remains ambiguous. The CDR3 is 13 amino acids. V lost 6 bases and J 9 bases, leaving 15 bases between the germline ends. Germline values: CDR1 MNHNS, CDR2 SASEGT. CDR3 residues: CASSPFWNAEQFF. CDR3 DNA: TGTGCCAGCAGCCCGTTTTGGAACGCTGAGCAGTTCTTC.

Only a few counts were recorded for this clonotype. The chain recombines TRBV15 with TRBJ2-1, with D possibly matching TRBD2 (6 bases). The V gene's germline CDR1 is LNHNV and CDR2 YYDKDF (reference sequence). CDR3 length: 14 residues. Trimming removed 5 bases at V and 0 bases at J, with 8 bases between. Here the CDR3 DNA reads TGTGCCACCAGCCCGCGGGGCTCCTACAATGAGCAGTTCTTC. It yields the protein CATSPRGSYNEQFF.

The table lists this clonotype with a few counts. This CDR3 reads CASSLVPLETGELFF. The CDR3 DNA reads TGTGCCAGCAGCTTGGTCCCCCTAGAGACCGGGGAGCTGTTTTTT. The rearrangement joins TRBV5-4 to TRBJ2-2, with unresolved D. CDR1 and CDR2 (germline): SGHNT, YYREEE (reference sequence). Between the trimmed V and J ends, which lost 0 bases and 5 bases, there was a span of 11 bases. The CDR3 is 15 amino acids. The whole variable domain, remainder taken from reference TRBV5-4 and TRBJ2-2, is ETGVTQSPTHLIKTRGQQVTLRCSSQSGHNTVSWYQQALGQGPQFIFQYYREEENGRGNFPPRFSGLQFPNYSSELNVNALELDDSALYLCASSLVPLETGELFFGEGSRLTVL.

The CDR3, as DNA: TGTGCCAGCAGCGCCACTAGCGGGAGGGCCAGAGATACGCAGTATTTT. It translates to CASSATSGRARDTQYF. V usage is TRBV6-1 and J usage is TRBJ2-3, with 13 bases fitting TRBD2. The J segment lost 5 bases and the V segment lost 6 bases, leaving 8 bases of the junction unmatched. The CDR3 runs to 16 residues. Germline V CDR1 and CDR2: MNHNS, SASEGT.

This clonotype has only a few counts. The rearrangement uses TRBV19 and TRBJ2-1; possibly TRBD2 for D (6 bases). The CDR3 sequence is 13 residues long. The germline V gene encodes CDR1 LNHDA and CDR2 SQIVND (reference sequence). V gave up 3 bases and J gave up 6 bases, with 9 bases separating them. The CDR3 DNA sequence: TGTGCCAGTAGTATGGAGGGGTCCAATGAGCAGTTCTTC. Translated: CASSMEGSNEQFF.

J is TRBJ2-5 and V is TRBV15, with 7 bases that match TRBD1. The germline V gene encodes CDR1 LNHNV and CDR2 YYDKDF (reference sequence). J gave up 1 base and V 3 bases, and 5 bases lay outside the gene matches. This CDR3 is 15 amino acids long. The CDR3 reads CATSRTRDSQETQYF. In DNA form, the CDR3 reads TGTGCCACCAGCAGGACTCGGGACAGCCAAGAGACCCAGTACTTC.

For this clonotype: Relative to the germline gene, one junction end is altered; a read error may explain this. The chain uses TRBV5-1 and TRBJ2-2, with 10 bases lining up with TRBD1. This CDR3 has 15 amino acids. The V gene's germline CDR1 is SGHRS and CDR2 YFSETQ. The CDR3 here is CASSWTGGNTGEQFF. Written as DNA, the CDR3 is TGCGCCAGCAGCTGGACAGGGGGTAACACCGGGGAGCAGTTTTTT.

In the case of this clonotype: The junction does not match germline at one end; this may be a read error. V is TRBV7-2 and J is TRBJ1-5, with D uncertain. Germline CDR1 is SGHTA and CDR2 is FQGNSA. The CDR3 spans 14 residues. The CDR3 is CANSLVRDNQPQHF. CDR3 DNA: TGTGCCAACAGCTTAGTCAGAGACAATCAGCCCCAGCATTTT.